The present T cell receptor (beta chain) was sequenced within a study of cytomegalovirus exposure and HLA in healthy donors. Comment on this clone: Its matching antigen is unknown.

The PCR had 60 Vbeta and 13 Jbeta primers. Profiling relied on immunoSEQ multiplex PCR, and the TCRdb table lists in-frame clones only, not all of them. The specimen's table records approximately 70,000 clones. Study-level findings and limits: Researchers counted roughly 150 TCR beta chains as cytomegalovirus-associated. Previous analysis showed most TCR beta V segments were productive about 87% or about 30% of the time. 87-base-pair reads could not separate some V segments, including TRBV6-2 and TRBV6-3.

Germline V gene lookup returns CDR1 MGHRA and CDR2 YSYEKL. The CDR3 sequence is 17 residues long. V was pared by 0 bases and J by 2 bases, with 2 bases of the junction left unmatched. Material for sequencing was PBMCs. The chain recombines TRBV4-1 with TRBJ2-3, with TRBD2 identical over 13 bases. The clonotype originates from a female donor in good health and CMV-seropositive. This CDR3 is CASSQDGTSGNTDTQYF. For the CDR3, the DNA is TGCGCCAGCAGCCAAGATGGGACTAGCGGGAACACAGATACGCAGTATTTT.